This T cell receptor (beta chain) was recovered during a study of monozygotic twins with inflammatory bowel disease (dated by TCRdb to about 2019). Regarding the study in general: A total of some 30 monozygotic twin pairs were included in the full study, comprising nine German pairs (four IBD-concordant, five IBD-discordant) and 19 IBD-discordant Danish pairs. Within discordant pairs, disease-associated traits were sought mainly by comparing IBD patients with their genetically identical healthy co-twins. Each individual had, on average, about 151 000 unique TCRalpha sequences and 181 000 unique TCRbeta sequences available for analysis.

Library preparation used 5' RACE. For each TCR library, 3,000 to 3,500 ng of total RNA was used. For each sample, cDNA synthesis with SMARTScribe reverse transcriptase was split into eight separate reactions. During cDNA synthesis, template switching introduced unique molecular identifiers that contained a 6-nucleotide sample barcode. TCRalpha and TCRbeta cDNA was amplified by two nested PCRs of approximately 17 and 9 cycles, with bead purification after each PCR. Before amplification, the cDNA was treated with uracil DNA-glycosylase and purified using the QIAquick PCR purification kit. In the second PCR, Illumina TruSeq-compatible adapters and sample-specific barcodes were added. TapeStation and Qubit were used to check library quality and concentration, and approximately 5 ng of each library went into the pool. Sequencing of the pooled libraries was done on an Illumina HiSeq2500 single-index Rapid Run using custom sequencing primers and 2 x 100 bp reads. The study's processing was this. MiGEC version 1.2.6 was used for UMI-based consensus assembly, which corrected PCR and sequencing errors. MiXCR version 2.1.1 was used for V(D)J alignment, clonotype assembly and CDR3 extraction. To normalise gene usage, clonotype sharing and MAIT/NKT TCR abundance, the top 1000, 10 000 and 20 000 clonotypes in each sample were analysed. After downsampling to 27 000 UMIs, diversity was calculated as the inverse Simpson index using the vegan R package. Paired Mann-Whitney U tests were applied to discordant twin pairs, with Benjamini-Hochberg correction for multiple testing. After the reads were reprocessed by TCRdb, one entry was made per CDR3 protein sequence, with no DNA. V and J calls and clone size were set by TCRdb, not the authors. The table held for this sample gives more than 110,000 distinct CDR3 sequences. The ten top clones hold 0.95% to 1.5% of the sample.

From each donor, an approximately 2.5 ml peripheral blood sample was drawn into PAXgene tubes and stored at -80 degrees C. Without T cell sorting, total RNA was isolated from whole blood using the PAXgene blood miRNA kit on an automated QIAcube. Peripheral blood from monozygotic twin pairs who were concordant or discordant for inflammatory bowel disease underwent deep TCRalpha and TCRbeta repertoire profiling using unique molecular barcoding. Smoking habits were recorded for all twin pairs, and each individual was classified as a current, former or never smoker. Inclusive of the bounding cysteine and phenylalanine, the CDR3 is 15 residues long. DNA is not on record. CDR1 and CDR2, looked up from the germline V gene (reference sequence), are SGHNT and YYREEE. Note on this clonotype: Its binding antigen is unknown.

Broad study findings and their caveats: The analysis was unable to tell apart different T cell subtypes. The results gave no support for a single strong signal or clonotype linked to IBD. Compared with healthy twins, IBD patients had fewer clonotypes in common with other individuals, a difference most pronounced in patients showing signs of disease activity. TCRbeta repertoire diversity, by inverse Simpson index, was decreased in IBD patients compared with their healthy co-twins. Because patients were on differing immunosuppressive treatments, the repertoires may have picked up extra background noise and inter-individual variability. Concordant and discordant twins showed no difference in repertoire similarity, possibly because of limited statistical power.

The sample taken for sequencing was blood. The receptor comes from a human donor with ulcerative colitis or Crohn's disease, or a healthy co-twin of an affected twin (not recorded which). The chain joins TRBV5-4 to TRBJ2-1; the TCRdb call, TRBD2, lacks DNA for checking. The CDR3 amino acid sequence is: CASSLRRGAYNEQFF.